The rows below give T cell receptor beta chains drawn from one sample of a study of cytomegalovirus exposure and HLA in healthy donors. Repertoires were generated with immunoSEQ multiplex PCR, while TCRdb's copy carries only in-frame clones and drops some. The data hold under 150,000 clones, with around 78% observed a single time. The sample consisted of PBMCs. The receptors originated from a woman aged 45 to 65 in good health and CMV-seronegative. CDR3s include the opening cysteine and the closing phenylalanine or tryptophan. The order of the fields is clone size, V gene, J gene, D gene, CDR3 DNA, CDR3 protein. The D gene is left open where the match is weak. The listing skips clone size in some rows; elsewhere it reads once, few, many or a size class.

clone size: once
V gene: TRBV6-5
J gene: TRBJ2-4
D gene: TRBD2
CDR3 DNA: TGTGCCAGCAGCCCAGCGGGAATTGGGGGAAACATTCAGTACTTC
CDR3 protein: CASSPAGIGGNIQYF

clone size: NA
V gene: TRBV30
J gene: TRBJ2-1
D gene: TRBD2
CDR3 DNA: TGTGCCTGGAGTGTCGTAGGGACTAGCGGGGGGGGGTTCTTC
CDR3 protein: CAWSVVGTSGGGFF

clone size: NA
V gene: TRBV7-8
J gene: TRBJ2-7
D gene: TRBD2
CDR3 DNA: TGTGCCAGCCTCGTATCGGTTTTCGGGGGGACTGGCTCCTACGAGCAGTACTTC
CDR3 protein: CASLVSVFGGTGSYEQYF

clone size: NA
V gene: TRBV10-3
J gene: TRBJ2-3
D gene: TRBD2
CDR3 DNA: TGTGCCATCAGAGGAGCGGGAGGGCTCACAGATACGCAGTATTTT
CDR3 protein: CAIRGAGGLTDTQYF

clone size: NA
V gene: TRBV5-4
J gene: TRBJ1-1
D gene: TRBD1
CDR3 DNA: TGTGCCAGCAGCGCAACCGGGACAGGACGGACTGAAGCTTTCTTT
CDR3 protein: CASSATGTGRTEAFF

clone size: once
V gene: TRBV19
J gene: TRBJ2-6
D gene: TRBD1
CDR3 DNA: TGTGCCATAGGACAGGGACATCCTGGGGCCAACGTCCTGACTTTC
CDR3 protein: CAIGQGHPGANVLTF

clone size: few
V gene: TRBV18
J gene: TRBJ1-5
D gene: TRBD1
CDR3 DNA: TGTGCCAGCTCACCCGGGACAGTAAATCAGCCCCAGCATTTT
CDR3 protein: CASSPGTVNQPQHF

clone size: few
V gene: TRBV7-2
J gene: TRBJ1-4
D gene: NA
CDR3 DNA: TGTGCCAGCAGCTTATACACCCCAACTAATGAAAAACTGTTTTTT
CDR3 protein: CASSLYTPTNEKLFF

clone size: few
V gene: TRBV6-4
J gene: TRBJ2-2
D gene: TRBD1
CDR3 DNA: TGTGCCAGCAGTGACTCGGCCAGGGGGCTGAACACCGGGGAGCTGTTTTTT
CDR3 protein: CASSDSARGLNTGELFF

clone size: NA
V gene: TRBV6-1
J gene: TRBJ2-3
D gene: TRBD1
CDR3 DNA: TGTGCCAGCAGTGAATTCTATTCCGAGGACAGGGGTGAGCAGTATTTT
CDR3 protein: CASSEFYSEDRGEQYF

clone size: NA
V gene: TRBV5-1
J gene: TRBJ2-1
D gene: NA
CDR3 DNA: TGCGCCAGCAGCCCAGGTGAGCTCTCGCATGAGCAGTTCTTC
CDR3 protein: CASSPGELSHEQFF

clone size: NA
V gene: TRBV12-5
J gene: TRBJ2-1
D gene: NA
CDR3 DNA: TGTGCTAGTGGTTTGGTTCCCCCTCGTGACAATGAGCAGTTCTTC
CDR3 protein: CASGLVPPRDNEQFF

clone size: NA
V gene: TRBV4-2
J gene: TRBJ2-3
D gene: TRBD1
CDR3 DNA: TGTGCCAGCAGGTCCGGGACAGGGGGTATAGATACGCAGTATTTT
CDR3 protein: CASRSGTGGIDTQYF

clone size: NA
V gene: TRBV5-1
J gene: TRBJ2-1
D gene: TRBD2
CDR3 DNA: TGCGCCAGCAGCTCCGGACTAGCGGTCAATGAGCAGTTCTTC
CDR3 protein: CASSSGLAVNEQFF

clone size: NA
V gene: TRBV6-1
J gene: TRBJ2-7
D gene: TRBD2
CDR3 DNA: TGTGCCAGCAGGACTAGCGGAGGAAACGAGCAGTACTTC
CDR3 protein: CASRTSGGNEQYF

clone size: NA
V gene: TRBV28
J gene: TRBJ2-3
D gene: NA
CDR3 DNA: TGTGCCAGCAGTCAAAAACTAGTCACTCGCACAGATACGCAGTATTTT
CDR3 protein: CASSQKLVTRTDTQYF

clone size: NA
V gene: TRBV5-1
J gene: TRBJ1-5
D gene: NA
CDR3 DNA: TGCGCCAGCAGCTGGGGACACAATAGCAATCAGCCCCAGAATTTT
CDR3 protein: CASSWGHNSNQPQNF

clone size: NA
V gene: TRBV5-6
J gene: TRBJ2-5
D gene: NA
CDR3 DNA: TGTGCCAGCAGCTTGGGGATCAGGCAGTCTCAAGAGACCCAGTACTTC
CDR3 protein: CASSLGIRQSQETQYF

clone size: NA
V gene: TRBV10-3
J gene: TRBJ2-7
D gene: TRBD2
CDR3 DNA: TGTGCCATCAGTAAGCGGGGGGTTACCTACGAGCAGTACTTC
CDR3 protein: CAISKRGVTYEQYF

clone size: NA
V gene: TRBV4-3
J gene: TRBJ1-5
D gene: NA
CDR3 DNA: TGCGCCAGCAGCCAAGCCGTGGTCGGTCAGCCCCAGCATTTT
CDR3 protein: CASSQAVVGQPQHF

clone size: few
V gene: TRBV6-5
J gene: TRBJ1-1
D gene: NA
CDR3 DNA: TGTGCCAGCAGCCCTCGTCGTTTTGAAGCTTTCTTT
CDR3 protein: CASSPRRFEAFF

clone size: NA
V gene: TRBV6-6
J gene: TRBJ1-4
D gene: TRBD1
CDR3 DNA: TGTGCCAGCAGTTTGGGACAGCTTAATGAAAAACTGTTTTTT
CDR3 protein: CASSLGQLNEKLFF

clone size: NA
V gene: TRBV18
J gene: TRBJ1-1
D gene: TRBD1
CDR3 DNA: TGTGCCAGCTCACCGGGCAGGGGGGCCACTGAAGCTTTCTTT
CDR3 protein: CASSPGRGATEAFF

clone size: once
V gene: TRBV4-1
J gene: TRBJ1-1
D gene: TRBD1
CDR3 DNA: TGCGCCAGCAGCCAAGATCGGAGGAAGGGGACAGTCGAAGCTTTCTTT
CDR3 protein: CASSQDRRKGTVEAFF

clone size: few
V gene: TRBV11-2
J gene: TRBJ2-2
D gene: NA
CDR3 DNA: TGTGCCAGCAGCTTAGATCACGACACCAACGGGGAGCTGTTTTTT
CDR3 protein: CASSLDHDTNGELFF

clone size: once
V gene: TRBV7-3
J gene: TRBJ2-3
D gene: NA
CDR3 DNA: TGTGCCAGCAGCCCCCACGGGGCGGGAAACACAGATACGCAGTATTTT
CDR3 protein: CASSPHGAGNTDTQYF

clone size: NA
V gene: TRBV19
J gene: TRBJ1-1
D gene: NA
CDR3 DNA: TGTGCCAGTAGTAAGAGGCGACAGAACGAAGCTTTCTTT
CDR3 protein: CASSKRRQNEAFF

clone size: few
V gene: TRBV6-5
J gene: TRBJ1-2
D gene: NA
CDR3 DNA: TGTGCCAGCAGTTACTCGAGGGTTGATGGCTACACCTTC
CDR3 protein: CASSYSRVDGYTF